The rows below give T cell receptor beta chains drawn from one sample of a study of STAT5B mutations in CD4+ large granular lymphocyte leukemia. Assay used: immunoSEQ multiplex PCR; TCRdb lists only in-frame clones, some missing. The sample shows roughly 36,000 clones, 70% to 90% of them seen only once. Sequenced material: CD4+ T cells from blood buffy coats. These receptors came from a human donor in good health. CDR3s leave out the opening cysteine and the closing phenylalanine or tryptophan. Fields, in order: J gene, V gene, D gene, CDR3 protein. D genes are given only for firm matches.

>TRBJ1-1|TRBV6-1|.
ASSTREGDTEAF
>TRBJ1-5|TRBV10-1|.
ASSSLNQPQH
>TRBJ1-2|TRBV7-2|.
ASSSTSGVSYGYT
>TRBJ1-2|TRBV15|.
ATSRADYGYT
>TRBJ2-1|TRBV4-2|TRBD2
ASSQAVLLAGPHEQF
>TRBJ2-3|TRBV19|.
ASSIGLASSADTQY
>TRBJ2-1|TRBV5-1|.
ASSLVADSYNEQF
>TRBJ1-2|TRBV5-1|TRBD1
ASSLGQTYGYT
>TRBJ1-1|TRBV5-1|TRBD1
ASSLGLDRGQAF
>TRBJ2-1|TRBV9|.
ASSVDGDSYNEQF
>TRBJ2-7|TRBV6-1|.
ASVTTYEQY
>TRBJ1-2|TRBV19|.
ASSTGGGVNYGYT
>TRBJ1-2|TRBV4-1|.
ASSQPLSRGTARYGYT
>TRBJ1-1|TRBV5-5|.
ASSFWATWQKNTEAF
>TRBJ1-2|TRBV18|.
ASSLQWEAYGYT
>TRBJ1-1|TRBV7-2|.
ASSLNTEAF
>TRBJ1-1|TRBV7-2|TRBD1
ASSGQGGTEAF
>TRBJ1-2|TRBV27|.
ASSLSGLYGYT
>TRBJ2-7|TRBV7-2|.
ASSLGGGSSYEQY
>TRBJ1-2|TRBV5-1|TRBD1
ASSLPRTGSESNYGYT
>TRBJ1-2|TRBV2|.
ASGFDKGGGDGYT
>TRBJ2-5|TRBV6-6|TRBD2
ASSYVASGGTQY
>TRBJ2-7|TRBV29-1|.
SASRGGYEQY
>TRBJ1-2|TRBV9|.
ASSPLDRPAHGYT
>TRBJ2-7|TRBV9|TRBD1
ASSVETGKGAFEQY
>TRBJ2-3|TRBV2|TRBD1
ASRGGQGRDTQY
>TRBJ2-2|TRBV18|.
ASSPPSVDTGELF
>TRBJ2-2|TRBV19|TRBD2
ASSARLAATGELF
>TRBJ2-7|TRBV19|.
ASSIKGDEQY
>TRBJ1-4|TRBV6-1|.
ASSEQVEKLF
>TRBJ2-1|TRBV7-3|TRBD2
ASSAGLAGYNEQF
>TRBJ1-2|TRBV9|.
ASSVDGLTYGYT
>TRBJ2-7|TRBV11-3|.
ASSLQSYEQY
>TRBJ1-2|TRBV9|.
ASSVGGPTLGANYGYT
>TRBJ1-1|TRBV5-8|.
ASSFRNTEAF
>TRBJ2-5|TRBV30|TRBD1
AWSVGQGGTQY
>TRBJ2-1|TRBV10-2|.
ASSGIGRFGEQF
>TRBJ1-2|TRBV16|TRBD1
ASSPQGALIQSGYT
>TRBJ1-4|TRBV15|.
ATSRDGNEKLF
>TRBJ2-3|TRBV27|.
ASSLGYTDTQY
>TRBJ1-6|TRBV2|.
ASSVRAGQRVSPLH
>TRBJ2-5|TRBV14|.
ASSRRETQY
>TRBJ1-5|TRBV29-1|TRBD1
SVALETGHNQPQH
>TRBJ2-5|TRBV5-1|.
ASSSRPQFTGLQETQY
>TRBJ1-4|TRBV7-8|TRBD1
ASSQAGTGGEKLF
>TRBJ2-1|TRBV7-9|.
ASSLVAGVEQF
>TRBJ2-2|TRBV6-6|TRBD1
ASSGQGATGELF
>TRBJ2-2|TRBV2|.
ASNTVKNTGELF
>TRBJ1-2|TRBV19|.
ASSRGDYGYT
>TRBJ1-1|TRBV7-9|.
ASSSHNAAF
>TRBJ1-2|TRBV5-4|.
ATRPLNLFHGYT
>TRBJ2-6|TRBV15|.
ATSRASGTNVLT